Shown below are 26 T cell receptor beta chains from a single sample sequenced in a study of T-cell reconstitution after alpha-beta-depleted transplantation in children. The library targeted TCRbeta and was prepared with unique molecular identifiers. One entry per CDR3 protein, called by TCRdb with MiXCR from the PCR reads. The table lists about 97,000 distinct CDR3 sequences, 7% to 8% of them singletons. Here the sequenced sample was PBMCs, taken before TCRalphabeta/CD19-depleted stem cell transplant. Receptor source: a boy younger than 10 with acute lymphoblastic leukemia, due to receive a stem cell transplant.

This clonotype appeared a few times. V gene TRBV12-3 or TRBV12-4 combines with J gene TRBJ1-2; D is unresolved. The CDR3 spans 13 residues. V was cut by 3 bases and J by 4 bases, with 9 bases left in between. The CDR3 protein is CASSFLRGYGYTF. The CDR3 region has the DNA TGTGCCAGCAGTTTTTTGCGTGGCTATGGCTACACCTTC.

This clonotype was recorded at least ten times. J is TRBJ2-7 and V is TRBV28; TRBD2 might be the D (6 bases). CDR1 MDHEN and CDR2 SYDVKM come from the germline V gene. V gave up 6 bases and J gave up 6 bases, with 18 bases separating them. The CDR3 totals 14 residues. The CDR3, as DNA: TGTGCCAGCAGGCCGCCTAATCTAGCGAGCGAGCAGTACTTC. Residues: CASRPPNLASEQYF.

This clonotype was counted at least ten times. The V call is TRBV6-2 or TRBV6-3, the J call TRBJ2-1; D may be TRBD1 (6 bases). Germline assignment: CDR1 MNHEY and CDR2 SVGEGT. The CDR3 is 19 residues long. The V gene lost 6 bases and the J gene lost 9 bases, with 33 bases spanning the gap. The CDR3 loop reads CASRLLLPTPGKGVSEQFF. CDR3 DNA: TGTGCCAGCAGGCTACTCTTACCGACGCCGGGTAAGGGGGTTAGTGAGCAGTTCTTC.

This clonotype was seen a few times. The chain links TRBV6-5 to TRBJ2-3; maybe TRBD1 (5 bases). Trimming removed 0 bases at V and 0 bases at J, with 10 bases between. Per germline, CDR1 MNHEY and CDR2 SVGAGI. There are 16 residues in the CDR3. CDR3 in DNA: TGTGCCAGCAGTTACTCACCACAGGATAGCACAGATACGCAGTATTTT. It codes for CASSYSPQDSTDTQYF.

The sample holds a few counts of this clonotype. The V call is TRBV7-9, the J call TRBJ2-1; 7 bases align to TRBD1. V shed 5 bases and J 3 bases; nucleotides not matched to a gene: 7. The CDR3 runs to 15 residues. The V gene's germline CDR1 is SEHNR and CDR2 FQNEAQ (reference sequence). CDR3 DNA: TGTGCCAGCAGCGCGACAGGGACCTACTACAATGAGCAGTTCTTC. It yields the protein CASSATGTYYNEQFF.

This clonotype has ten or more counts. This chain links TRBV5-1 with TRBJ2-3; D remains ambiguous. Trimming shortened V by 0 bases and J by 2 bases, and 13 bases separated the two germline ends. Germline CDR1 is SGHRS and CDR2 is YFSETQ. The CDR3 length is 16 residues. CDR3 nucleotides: TGCGCCAGCAGCTTGGCGGATTTTGCCGACACAGATACGCAGTATTTT. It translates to CASSLADFADTDTQYF.

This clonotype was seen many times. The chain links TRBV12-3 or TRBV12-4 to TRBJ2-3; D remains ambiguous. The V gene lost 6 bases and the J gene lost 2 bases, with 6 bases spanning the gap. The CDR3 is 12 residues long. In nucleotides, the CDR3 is TGTGCCAGCAGCCAAATCACAGATACGCAGTATTTT. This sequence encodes CASSQITDTQYF.

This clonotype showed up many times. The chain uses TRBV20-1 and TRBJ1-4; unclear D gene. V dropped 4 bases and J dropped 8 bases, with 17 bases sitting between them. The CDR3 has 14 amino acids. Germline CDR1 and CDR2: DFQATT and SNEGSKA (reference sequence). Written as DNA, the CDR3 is TGCAGTGCTAAGGACCCGGACGGCTCAGAAAAACTGTTTTTT. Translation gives CSAKDPDGSEKLFF.

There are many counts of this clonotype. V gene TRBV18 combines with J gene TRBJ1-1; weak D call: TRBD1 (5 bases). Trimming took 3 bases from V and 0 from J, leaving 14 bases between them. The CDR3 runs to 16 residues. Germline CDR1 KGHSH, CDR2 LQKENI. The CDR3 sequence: CASSPIGDLMNTEAFF. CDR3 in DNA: TGTGCCAGCTCACCTATAGGGGACCTTATGAACACTGAAGCTTTCTTT.

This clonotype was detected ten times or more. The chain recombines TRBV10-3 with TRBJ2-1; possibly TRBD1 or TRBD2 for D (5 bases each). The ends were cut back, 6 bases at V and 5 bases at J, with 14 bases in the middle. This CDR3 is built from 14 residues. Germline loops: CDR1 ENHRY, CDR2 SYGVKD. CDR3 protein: CAIRATGTNNEQFF. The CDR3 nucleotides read TGTGCCATCAGAGCAACCGGGACGAACAATGAGCAGTTCTTC.

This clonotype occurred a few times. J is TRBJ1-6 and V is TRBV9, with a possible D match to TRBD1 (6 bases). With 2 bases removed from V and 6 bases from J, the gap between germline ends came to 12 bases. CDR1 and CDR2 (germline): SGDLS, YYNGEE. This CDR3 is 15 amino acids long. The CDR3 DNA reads TGTGCCAGCAGCGTTGGCACAGGGCCTAATTCACCCCTCCACTTT. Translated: CASSVGTGPNSPLHF.

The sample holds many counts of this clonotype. DNA for the CDR3: TGTGCCAGTAGTATAGCCAGTCAAGAGACCCAGTACTTC. Residues: CASSIASQETQYF. This chain connects TRBV19 to TRBJ2-5; no clear D gene. Trimming shortened V by 1 base and J by 2 bases, and 5 bases separated the two germline ends. The germline V gene has CDR1 LNHDA and CDR2 SQIVND (reference sequence). The CDR3 totals 13 residues.

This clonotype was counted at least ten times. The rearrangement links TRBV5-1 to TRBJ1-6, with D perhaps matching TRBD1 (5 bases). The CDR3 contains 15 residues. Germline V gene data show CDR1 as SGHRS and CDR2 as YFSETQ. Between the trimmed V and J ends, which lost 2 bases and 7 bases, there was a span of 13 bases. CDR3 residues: CASSLQVGRNSPLHF. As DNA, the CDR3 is TGCGCCAGCAGCTTACAGGTTGGGAGGAATTCACCCCTCCACTTT.

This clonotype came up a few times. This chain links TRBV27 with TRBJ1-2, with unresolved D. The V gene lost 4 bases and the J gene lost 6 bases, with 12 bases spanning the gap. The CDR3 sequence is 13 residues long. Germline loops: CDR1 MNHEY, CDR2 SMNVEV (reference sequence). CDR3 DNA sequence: TGTGCCAGCAGTTCCTCCCCCTACGATGGCTACACCTTC. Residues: CASSSSPYDGYTF.

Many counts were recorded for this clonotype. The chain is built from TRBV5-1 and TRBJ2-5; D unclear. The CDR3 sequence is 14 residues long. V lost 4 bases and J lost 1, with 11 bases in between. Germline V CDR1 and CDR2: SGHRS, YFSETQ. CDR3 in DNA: TGCGCCAGCAGCCCGAGAAGGGTCCAAGAGACCCAGTACTTC. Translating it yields CASSPRRVQETQYF.

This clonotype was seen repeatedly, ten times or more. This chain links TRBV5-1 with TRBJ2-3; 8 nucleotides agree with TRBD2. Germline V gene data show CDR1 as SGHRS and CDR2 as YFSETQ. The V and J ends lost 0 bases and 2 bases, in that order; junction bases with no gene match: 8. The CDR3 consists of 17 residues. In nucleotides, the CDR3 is TGCGCCAGCAGCTTGGCCGGTAGCGGGGCGACCACAGATACGCAGTATTTT. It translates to CASSLAGSGATTDTQYF. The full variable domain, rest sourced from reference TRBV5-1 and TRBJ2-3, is KAGVTQTPRYLIKTRGQQVTLSCSPISGHRSVSWYQQTPGQGLQFLFEYFSETQRNKGNFPGRFSGRQFSNSRSEMNVSTLELGDSALYLCASSLAGSGATTDTQYFGPGTRLTVL.

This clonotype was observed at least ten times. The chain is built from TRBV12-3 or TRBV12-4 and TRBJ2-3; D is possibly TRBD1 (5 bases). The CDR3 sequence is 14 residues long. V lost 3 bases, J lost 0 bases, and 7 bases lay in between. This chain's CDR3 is CASSFAGSTDTQYF. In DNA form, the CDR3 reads TGTGCCAGCAGTTTTGCAGGGAGCACAGATACGCAGTATTTT.

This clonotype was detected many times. CDR3 loop: CASSLEAGVTSTDTQYF. The CDR3 DNA follows: TGCGCCAGCAGCTTGGAAGCGGGGGTGACTAGCACAGATACGCAGTATTTT. The gene calls are TRBV5-1 and TRBJ2-3, with 8 nucleotides matching TRBD2. With 0 bases clipped from V and 0 bases from J, the junction kept 6 bases outside the gene matches. Germline V gives CDR1 SGHRS, CDR2 YFSETQ. The CDR3 is 17 amino acids.

CDR3 nucleotide sequence: TGTGCCAGCAGCCCGTACGGGGTTCCCATGAACACTGAAGCTTTCTTT. This encodes CASSPYGVPMNTEAFF. The gene calls are TRBV3-1 and TRBJ1-1; D unclear. The V and J ends lost 4 bases and 0 bases respectively, with 15 bases between them. Germline CDR1 LGHDT, CDR2 YNNKEL (reference sequence). This CDR3 is built from 16 residues.

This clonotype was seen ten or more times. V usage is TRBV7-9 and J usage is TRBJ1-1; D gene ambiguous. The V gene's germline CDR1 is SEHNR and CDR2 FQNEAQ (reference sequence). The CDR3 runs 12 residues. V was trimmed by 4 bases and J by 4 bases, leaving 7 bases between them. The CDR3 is CASSSSFTEAFF. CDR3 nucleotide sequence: TGTGCCAGCAGCTCGTCCTTCACTGAAGCTTTCTTT.

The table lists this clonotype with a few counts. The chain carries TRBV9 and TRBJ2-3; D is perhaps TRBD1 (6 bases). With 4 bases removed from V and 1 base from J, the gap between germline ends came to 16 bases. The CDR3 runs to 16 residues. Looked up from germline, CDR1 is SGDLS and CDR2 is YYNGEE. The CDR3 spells CASSLRTVPGTDTQYF. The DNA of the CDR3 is TGTGCCAGCAGCCTCCGGACAGTTCCAGGCACAGATACGCAGTATTTT.

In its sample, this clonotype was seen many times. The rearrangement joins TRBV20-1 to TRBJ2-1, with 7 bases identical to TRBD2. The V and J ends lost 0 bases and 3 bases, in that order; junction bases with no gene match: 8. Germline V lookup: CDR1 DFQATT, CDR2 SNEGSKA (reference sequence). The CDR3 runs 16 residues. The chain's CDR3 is CSARELPGLFYNEQFF. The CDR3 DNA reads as TGCAGTGCTAGAGAGTTGCCGGGACTATTCTACAATGAGCAGTTCTTC.

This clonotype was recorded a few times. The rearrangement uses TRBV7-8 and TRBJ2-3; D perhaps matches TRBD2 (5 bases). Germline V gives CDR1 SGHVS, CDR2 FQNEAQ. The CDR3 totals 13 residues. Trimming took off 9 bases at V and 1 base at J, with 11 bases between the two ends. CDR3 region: CASQLGGTDTQYF. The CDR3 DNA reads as TGTGCCAGTCAGCTCGGGGGCACAGATACGCAGTATTTT.

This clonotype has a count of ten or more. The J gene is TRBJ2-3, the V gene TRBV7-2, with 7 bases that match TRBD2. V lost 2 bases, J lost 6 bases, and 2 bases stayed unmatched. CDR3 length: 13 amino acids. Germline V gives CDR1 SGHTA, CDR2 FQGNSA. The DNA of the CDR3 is TGTGCCAGCAGCTTACGCGGGGGTGATACGCAGTATTTT. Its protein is CASSLRGGDTQYF. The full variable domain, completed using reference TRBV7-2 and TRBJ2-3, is GAGVSQSPSNKVTEKGKDVELRCDPISGHTALYWYRQSLGQGLEFLIYFQGNSAPDKSGLPSDRFSAERTGGSVSTLTIQRTQQEDSAVYLCASSLRGGDTQYFGPGTRLTVL.

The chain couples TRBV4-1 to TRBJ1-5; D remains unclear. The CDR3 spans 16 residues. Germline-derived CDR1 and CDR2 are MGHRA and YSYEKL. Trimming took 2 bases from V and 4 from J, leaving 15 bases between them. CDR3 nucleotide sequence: TGCGCCAGCAGCCAAACCGGGTGGCCCATGAATCAGCCCCAGCATTTT. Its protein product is CASSQTGWPMNQPQHF.

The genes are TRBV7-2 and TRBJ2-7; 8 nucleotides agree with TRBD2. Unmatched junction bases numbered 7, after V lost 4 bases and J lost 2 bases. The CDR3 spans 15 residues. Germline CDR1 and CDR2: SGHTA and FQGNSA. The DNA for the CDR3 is TGTGCCAGCAGCTCCCGGGGGGGCCTCGCCTACGAGCAGTACTTC. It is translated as CASSSRGGLAYEQYF.